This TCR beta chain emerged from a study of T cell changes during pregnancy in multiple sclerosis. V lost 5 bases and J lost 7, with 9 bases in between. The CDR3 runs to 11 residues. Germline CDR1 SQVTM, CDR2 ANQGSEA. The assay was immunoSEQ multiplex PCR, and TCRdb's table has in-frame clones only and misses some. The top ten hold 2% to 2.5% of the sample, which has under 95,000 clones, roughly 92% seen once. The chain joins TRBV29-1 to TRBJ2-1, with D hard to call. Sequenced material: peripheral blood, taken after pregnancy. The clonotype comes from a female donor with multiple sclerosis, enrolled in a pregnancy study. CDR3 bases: TGCAGCGTTACAGACGCAAATGAGCAGTTCTTC. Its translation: CSVTDANEQFF.